This T cell receptor beta chain was captured by sequencing in a study of shared clonotypes between healthy human individuals. Study-level information: Per donor, three plates held CD4 naive cells, three held CD4 memory, two held CD8 naive and one held CD8 memory. Study-level results: A reduction in generation probabilities was seen for non-shared clonotypes relative to those shared by all four donors.

The deep-level immunoSEQ assay was used. The assay was immunoSEQ multiplex PCR, and TCRdb's table has in-frame clones only and misses some. The table lists a few hundred thousand clones, roughly 95% of them singletons. J lost 7 bases, V lost 5 bases, and 13 bases had no gene match. CDR3 length: 15 residues. From germline, CDR1 is SEHNR and CDR2 FQNEAQ (reference sequence). Terminally differentiated effector memory CD45RA+ cells were excluded from the naive CD8 cells, which were CD45RO-negative and positively selected for CCR7. Nashville, Tennessee was home to all donors, who were Caucasian adults. This clone was observed once. Its antigen is unknown.

The source is a woman in her 30s in good health. The chain is built from TRBV7-9 and TRBJ1-2; 7 bases match TRBD1. Input material: naive CD8+ T cells sorted from blood. DNA of the CDR3: TGTGCCAGCAGCGCCCTTCAGGGGGAAGCGAGTGGCTACACCTTC. Its protein product is CASSALQGEASGYTF. Full variable domain (rest looked up from reference TRBV7-9 and TRBJ1-2): DTGVSQNPRHKITKRGQNVTFRCDPISEHNRLYWYRQTLGQGPEFLTYFQNEAQLEKSRLLSDRFSAERPKGSFSTLEIQRTEQGDSAMYLCASSALQGEASGYTFGSGTRLTVV.